This T cell receptor beta chain appears in the sequencing data of a study of CD8 T cells in Susac syndrome. Study-level background: Among the Susac syndrome patients who underwent sequencing, more than 5 had clinically active disease, while about 8 of them were in remission. When their blood was taken, patients with Susac syndrome were therapy-naive, taking corticosteroids, or taking intravenous immunoglobulin alone. Findings of the study overall: Clonal expansion was not seen in any Susac syndrome CD4+ T cell repertoire.

Comments on this clonotype: What it binds is unknown.

Negative magnetic isolation gave CD8+ and CD4+ cells; FACS enriched CD8+ TEMRA. V dropped 0 bases and J dropped 5; count of bases not matched to a gene: 7. The CDR3 extends over 14 amino acids. Germline CDR1 SQVTM, CDR2 ANQGSEA. Reverse transcription used roughly 0.45 to 1 ug RNA and random hexamers. From the immunoSEQ multiplex PCR reads, TCRdb called clonotypes with MiXCR, one entry per CDR3 protein. This table has fewer than 200,000 distinct CDR3 sequences, 85% to 95% appearing once. The TCR comes from a human donor with Susac syndrome. Material: CD4+ T cells from PBMCs. The V and J genes are TRBV29-1 and TRBJ2-7; 7 bases align to TRBD2. CDR3 sequence: CSVEEGVGGDEQYF. The CDR3 DNA reads as TGCAGCGTTGAAGAGGGGGTGGGAGGGGACGAGCAGTACTTC.